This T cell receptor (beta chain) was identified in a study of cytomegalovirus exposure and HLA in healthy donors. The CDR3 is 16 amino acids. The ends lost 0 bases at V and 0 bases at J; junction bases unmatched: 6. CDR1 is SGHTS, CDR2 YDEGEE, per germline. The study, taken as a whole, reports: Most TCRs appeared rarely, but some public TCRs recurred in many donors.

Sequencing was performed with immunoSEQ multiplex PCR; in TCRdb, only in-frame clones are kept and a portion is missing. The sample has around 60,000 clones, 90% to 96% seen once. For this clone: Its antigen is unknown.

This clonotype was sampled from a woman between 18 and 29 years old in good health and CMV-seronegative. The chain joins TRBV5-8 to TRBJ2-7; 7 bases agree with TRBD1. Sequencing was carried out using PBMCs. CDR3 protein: CASSLGQGESSYEQYF. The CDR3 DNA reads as TGTGCCAGCAGCTTGGGCCAGGGGGAGAGCTCCTACGAGCAGTACTTC.